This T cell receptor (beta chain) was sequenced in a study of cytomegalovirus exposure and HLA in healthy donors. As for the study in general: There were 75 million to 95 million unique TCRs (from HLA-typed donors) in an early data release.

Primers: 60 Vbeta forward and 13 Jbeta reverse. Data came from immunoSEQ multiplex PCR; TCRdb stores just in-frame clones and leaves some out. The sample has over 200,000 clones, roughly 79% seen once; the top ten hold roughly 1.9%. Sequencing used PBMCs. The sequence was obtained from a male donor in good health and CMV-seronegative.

The CDR3, as DNA: TGTGCCAGCAGCTTCCCCGGGACAGAGTACAATGAGCAGTTCTTC. Translation gives CASSFPGTEYNEQFF. V is TRBV11-1 and J is TRBJ2-1; 7 positions match TRBD1. Germline assignment: CDR1 SGHAT and CDR2 FQDESV (reference sequence). CDR3 length: 15 amino acids. Trimming took 3 bases from V and 4 from J; bases not matched to a gene: 6.